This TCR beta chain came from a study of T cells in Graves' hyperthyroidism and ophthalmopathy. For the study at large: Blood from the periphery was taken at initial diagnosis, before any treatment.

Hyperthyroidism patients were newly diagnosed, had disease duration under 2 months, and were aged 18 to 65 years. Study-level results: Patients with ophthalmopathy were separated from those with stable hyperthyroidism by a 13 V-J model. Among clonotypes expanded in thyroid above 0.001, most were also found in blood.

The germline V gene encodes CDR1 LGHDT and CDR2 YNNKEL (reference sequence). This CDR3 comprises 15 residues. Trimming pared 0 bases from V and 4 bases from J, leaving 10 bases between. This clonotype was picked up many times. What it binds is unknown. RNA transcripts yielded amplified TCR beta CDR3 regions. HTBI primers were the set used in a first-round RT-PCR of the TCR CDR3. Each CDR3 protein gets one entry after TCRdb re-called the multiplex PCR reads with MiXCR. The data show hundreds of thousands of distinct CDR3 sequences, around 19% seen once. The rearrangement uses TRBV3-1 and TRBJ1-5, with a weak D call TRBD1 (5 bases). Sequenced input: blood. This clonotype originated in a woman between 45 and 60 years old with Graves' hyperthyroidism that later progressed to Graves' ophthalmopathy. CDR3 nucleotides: TGTGCCAGCAGCCAAGATGAAGGGGAGAATCAGCCCCAGCATTTT. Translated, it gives CASSQDEGENQPQHF.